This TCR beta chain was sequenced for a study of blood T cells in healthy people across ages. Primed by a sample-barcoded 5' primer and a J-beta primer mix, a second PCR proceeded for roughly 6 to 12 cycles. Template switching added a 12-random-nucleotide identifier to every cDNA molecule. TCRdb recomputed calls from the 5' RACE reads with MiXCR, one row per CDR3 protein. The sample lists roughly 700,000 distinct CDR3 sequences, 25% occurring once. Total RNA was isolated from each sample in quantities of at least 5 micrograms. The same data also went into a second study, on T cells of mothers and their children. This second report adds: All extracted RNA went into cDNA synthesis, approximately 1.4 ug per 15 ul.

This TCR came from a boy younger than 18 in good health. Source material: blood.

CDR3 sequence reads: CSVGGGPKDGYTF. The CDR3 DNA reads TGCAGCGTTGGTGGAGGGCCCAAGGATGGCTACACCTTC. The chain carries TRBV29-1 and TRBJ1-2; no firm D call. V lost 4 bases and J lost 6, with 15 bases in between. This CDR3 has 13 residues. Germline V gives CDR1 SQVTM, CDR2 ANQGSEA.